A selection of T cell receptor beta chains follows, all from one sample in a study of technical replicates of blood from a few donors. TCRdb's copy holds only in-frame clones and misses some; the assay was immunoSEQ multiplex PCR. Here the sample spans some 87,000 clones, around 90% being singletons. Input material: T cells isolated from PBMCs. These receptors were taken from a human donor in good health. The CDR3 runs from the conserved cysteine through the conserved F or W. Fields, in order: J gene, clone size, V gene, D gene, CDR3 DNA, CDR3 protein. D genes are given only for firm matches. Size is omitted from some rows. Given values are once, few, many or a class for expanded clones.

j_gene: TRBJ2-1
abundance: .
v_gene: TRBV7-9
d_gene: TRBD2
CDR3nt: TGTGCCAGCGGGGTAGCGGGAGATCTCAATGAGCAGTTCTTC
CDR3aa: CASGVAGDLNEQFF

j_gene: TRBJ1-1
abundance: .
v_gene: TRBV5-1
d_gene: TRBD1
CDR3nt: TGCGCCAGCAGCTACAGGGGTGGCACTGAAGCTTTCTTT
CDR3aa: CASSYRGGTEAFF

j_gene: TRBJ2-3
abundance: .
v_gene: TRBV10-3
d_gene: TRBD2
CDR3nt: TGTGCCATCAGTGAGTCTTTCGCTAGCGGGAGATTAGGGGATACGCAGTATTTT
CDR3aa: CAISESFASGRLGDTQYF

j_gene: TRBJ2-7
abundance: .
v_gene: TRBV9
d_gene: TRBD1
CDR3nt: TGTGCCAGCAGCCCAGGGACAGGCTACTCCTACGAGCAGTACTTC
CDR3aa: CASSPGTGYSYEQYF

j_gene: TRBJ1-1
abundance: once
v_gene: TRBV6-4
d_gene: .
CDR3nt: TGTGCCAGCAGCGACGAGGGCATCGCTGAAGCTTTCTTT
CDR3aa: CASSDEGIAEAFF

j_gene: TRBJ1-1
abundance: .
v_gene: TRBV2
d_gene: .
CDR3nt: TGTGCCAGCAGCGGTCACGCGAACACTGAAGCTTTCTTT
CDR3aa: CASSGHANTEAFF

j_gene: TRBJ2-3
abundance: .
v_gene: TRBV18
d_gene: .
CDR3nt: TGTGCCAGCTCACCACTCACAATTAGCACAGATACGCAGTATTTT
CDR3aa: CASSPLTISTDTQYF

j_gene: TRBJ1-2
abundance: few
v_gene: TRBV6-1
d_gene: TRBD1
CDR3nt: TGTGCCACCCGGGACAGACGCTATGGCTACACCTTC
CDR3aa: CATRDRRYGYTF

j_gene: TRBJ1-2
abundance: once
v_gene: TRBV18
d_gene: TRBD1
CDR3nt: TGTGCCAGCTCACCCAACAGGGGGCATCACTATGGCTACACCTTC
CDR3aa: CASSPNRGHHYGYTF

j_gene: TRBJ1-2
abundance: .
v_gene: TRBV4-1
d_gene: TRBD1
CDR3nt: TGCGCCAGCAGCCAAGAATGGGGGACAGAGGTTTATGGCTACACCTTC
CDR3aa: CASSQEWGTEVYGYTF

j_gene: TRBJ2-4
abundance: .
v_gene: TRBV23-1
d_gene: .
CDR3nt: TGCGCTTCCACAGGGTTGGCCAAAAACATTCAGTACTTC
CDR3aa: CASTGLAKNIQYF

j_gene: TRBJ2-1
abundance: .
v_gene: TRBV4-3
d_gene: TRBD2
CDR3nt: TGCGCCAGCAGCCCTGGACTAGCGGGAACGAATGAGCAGTTCTTC
CDR3aa: CASSPGLAGTNEQFF

j_gene: TRBJ1-1
abundance: .
v_gene: TRBV21-1
d_gene: .
CDR3nt: TGTGCCAGCAGCGTACAGTACCAGGGCACTGAAGCTTTCTTT
CDR3aa: CASSVQYQGTEAFF

j_gene: TRBJ1-4
abundance: .
v_gene: TRBV11-2
d_gene: .
CDR3nt: TGTGCCAGCAGCTTAGGGCCAACTAATGAAAAACTGTTTTTT
CDR3aa: CASSLGPTNEKLFF

j_gene: TRBJ1-2
abundance: .
v_gene: TRBV28
d_gene: TRBD1
CDR3nt: TGTGCCAGCAGAAAAGACAGGGGGCCTTTCTATGGCTACACCTTC
CDR3aa: CASRKDRGPFYGYTF

j_gene: TRBJ1-2
abundance: .
v_gene: TRBV27
d_gene: .
CDR3nt: TGTGCCAGCAGTTTACGAGGAACGACAGGAATAAACTATGGCTACACCTTC
CDR3aa: CASSLRGTTGINYGYTF

j_gene: TRBJ1-2
abundance: .
v_gene: TRBV28
d_gene: .
CDR3nt: TGTGCCAGCAGTTTATCCCAGCAGGGTGTCCCATATGGTGGCTACACCTTC
CDR3aa: CASSLSQQGVPYGGYTF

j_gene: TRBJ2-3
abundance: .
v_gene: TRBV29-1
d_gene: .
CDR3nt: TGCAGCGCCGACTACACGGCTAGCACAGATACGCAGTATTTT
CDR3aa: CSADYTASTDTQYF